One sample yielded the 17 T cell receptor beta chains listed below, sequenced in a study of T cells in narcolepsy. Clones were sequenced by immunoSEQ multiplex PCR, and TCRdb holds only the in-frame ones, with some missing. This sample has around 35,000 clones, with approximately 80% found just once. Material for sequencing was memory (CD45RA-) CD4+ T cells from blood. These receptors were obtained from a human donor in good health.

The chain uses TRBV5-1 and TRBJ2-1; D might be TRBD1 (6 bases). Germline V gene data show CDR1 as SGHRS and CDR2 as YFSETQ. V was cut by 5 bases and J by 2 bases, with 14 bases left in between. The CDR3 consists of 15 residues. CDR3 sequence (DNA): TGCGCCAGCAGAACCGGGACAACAACCTACAATGAGCAGTTCTTC. Protein: CASRTGTTTYNEQFF.

This clone appeared a few times. V and J are TRBV30 and TRBJ1-5; D ambiguous. The CDR3 covers 17 residues. Trimming pared 0 bases from V and 1 base from J, leaving 16 bases between. Germline lookup yields CDR1 GTSNPN and CDR2 SVGIG (reference sequence). The CDR3 region is CAWSVKAAGWSNQPQHF. In DNA form, the CDR3 reads TGTGCCTGGAGTGTAAAGGCCGCCGGGTGGAGCAATCAGCCCCAGCATTTT. Combining the CDR3 with reference TRBV30 and TRBJ1-5 gives the whole variable domain SQTIHQWPATLVQPVGSPLSLECTVEGTSNPNLYWYRQAAGRGLQLLFYSVGIGQISSEVPQNLSASRPQDRQFILSSKKLLLSDSGFYLCAWSVKAAGWSNQPQHFGDGTRLSIL.

V usage is TRBV5-1 and J usage is TRBJ2-3; 8 bases match TRBD2. In germline, CDR1 is SGHRS, CDR2 YFSETQ. The CDR3 covers 15 residues. Trimming removed 2 bases from V and 1 base from J; junction bases left unmatched: 3. CDR3 nucleotides: TGCGCCAGCAGCTTAGGACTAGCCCGCACAGATACGCAGTATTTT. Translation gives CASSLGLARTDTQYF. The whole variable domain, remainder taken from reference TRBV5-1 and TRBJ2-3, is KAGVTQTPRYLIKTRGQQVTLSCSPISGHRSVSWYQQTPGQGLQFLFEYFSETQRNKGNFPGRFSGRQFSNSRSEMNVSTLELGDSALYLCASSLGLARTDTQYFGPGTRLTVL.

As regards this clone: The final CDR3 position lacks the conserved phenylalanine or tryptophan, pointing to a likely read error. The chain carries TRBV2 and TRBJ2-7; no clear D gene. This CDR3 region has 13 residues. Deletions cut 3 bases from V and 2 bases from J, with 8 bases between. Germline V gene sequence: CDR1 SNHLY, CDR2 FYNNEI. The CDR3 sequence is CASSDVGAYEQYL. CDR3 sequence (DNA): TGTGCCAGCAGTGATGTAGGTGCCTACGAGCAGTACCTC.

The rearrangement uses TRBV30 and TRBJ2-1; no reliable D call. CDR3 length: 12 residues. V was shortened by 2 bases and J by 4 bases, with 6 bases between the two germline ends. Germline CDR1 reads GTSNPN; CDR2 reads SVGIG (reference sequence). The DNA of the CDR3 is TGTGCCTGGAGTCCCCGTTACAATGAGCAGTTCTTC. It specifies CAWSPRYNEQFF.

This sequence joins TRBV7-9 and TRBJ2-3; D is unresolved. Trimming took off 3 bases at V and 1 base at J, with 5 bases between the two ends. Germline V CDR1 and CDR2: SEHNR, FQNEAQ (reference sequence). The CDR3 length is 13 residues. CDR3 coding DNA: TGTGCCAGCAGCTTCGACGGCACAGATACGCAGTATTTT. It yields the protein CASSFDGTDTQYF.

This clone was seen more than once but under ten times. Other DNA sequences from this sample encode an identical CDR3 as well. The J gene is TRBJ1-2, the V gene TRBV20-1, with 11 bases aligning to TRBD1. With 6 bases clipped from V and 7 bases from J, the junction kept 1 base outside the gene matches. The CDR3 length is 11 residues. Germline lookup yields CDR1 DFQATT and CDR2 SNEGSKA (reference sequence). CDR3 sequence reads: CSAGTGGGYTF. For the CDR3, the DNA is TGCAGTGCAGGGACAGGGGGTGGCTACACCTTC.

A few counts support this clone. The chain employs TRBV6-6 and TRBJ2-3; 7 nucleotides align to TRBD2. Per the germline V gene, CDR1 is MNHNY and CDR2 is SVGAGI (reference sequence). The CDR3 covers 15 residues. V was clipped by 2 bases and J by 1 base; unmatched bases: 3. CDR3 in amino acids: CASSYRAGGTDTQYF. The CDR3 nucleotides read TGTGCCAGCAGTTACCGGGCGGGAGGCACAGATACGCAGTATTTT.

The V gene is TRBV5-4, the J gene TRBJ2-5; D is unclear. Per germline, CDR1 SGHNT and CDR2 YYREEE (reference sequence). The CDR3 covers 16 residues. V lost 3 bases and J lost 3, with 18 bases in between. CDR3 coding DNA: TGTGCCAGCAGCTCGATACACCCCACTAAAGAAGAGACCCAGTACTTC. Protein: CASSSIHPTKEETQYF.

The CDR3 here is CASSQDSGQGGKTQYF. Written as DNA, the CDR3 is TGTGCCAGCAGCCAAGATTCGGGACAGGGGGGAAAGACCCAGTACTTC. The chain has TRBV4-2 and TRBJ2-5, with 11 bases matching TRBD1. The V gene's germline CDR1 is LGHNA and CDR2 YNFKEQ. V was pared by 0 bases and J by 6 bases, with 6 bases of the junction left unmatched. This CDR3 has 16 amino acids.

The chain joins TRBV6-6 to TRBJ2-7; TRBD1 might be the D (6 bases). Per the germline V gene, CDR1 is MNHNY and CDR2 is SVGAGI (reference sequence). The CDR3 covers 11 residues. V gave up 5 bases and J gave up 6 bases, with 8 bases separating them. The CDR3 DNA follows: TGTGCCAGCAGTAACAGGGTCGAGCAGTACTTC. Protein: CASSNRVEQYF.

This sequence joins TRBV6-5 and TRBJ2-1; TRBD2 matches 9 bases. CDR1 MNHEY and CDR2 SVGAGI come from the germline V gene. This CDR3 contains 15 residues. With V trimmed by 2 bases and J by 8 bases, 7 bases remained unmatched. The CDR3: CASSYRGGGADEQFF. DNA for the CDR3: TGTGCCAGCAGTTACCGAGGCGGGGGGGCTGATGAGCAGTTCTTC.

V gene TRBV27 combines with J gene TRBJ2-3, with D possibly matching TRBD1 (6 bases). The CDR3 has 16 residues. The germline V gene encodes CDR1 MNHEY and CDR2 SMNVEV (reference sequence). V was trimmed by 3 bases and J by 1 base, leaving 14 bases between them. This CDR3 reads CASSLGQGTRTDTQYF. CDR3 bases: TGTGCCAGCAGTTTGGGTCAGGGGACCCGCACAGATACGCAGTATTTT.

Here the CDR3 reads CASSGVPGQGSYNEQFF. In nucleotides, the CDR3 is TGCGCCAGCAGTGGGGTTCCGGGACAGGGCTCCTACAATGAGCAGTTCTTC. The chain is built from TRBV10-1 and TRBJ2-1; 9 bases align to TRBD1. Trimming removed 4 bases from V and 0 bases from J; junction bases left unmatched: 7. The length of the CDR3 is 17 residues. CDR1 WNHNN and CDR2 SYGVQD come from the germline V gene (reference sequence).

Points on this clone: The same CDR3 arises from other DNA sequences in this sample as well. J is TRBJ2-5 and V is TRBV5-4, with 9 bases that match TRBD1. CDR3 length equals 14 residues. J was trimmed by 5 bases and V by 3 bases; bases with no gene match: 5. Germline-derived CDR1 and CDR2 are SGHNT and YYREEE (reference sequence). This CDR3 reads CASSSTGGLETQYF. The CDR3 nucleotides read TGTGCCAGCAGCTCCACAGGGGGCTTGGAGACCCAGTACTTC.

This chain uses TRBV7-6 with TRBJ2-3; 13 bases are shared with TRBD2. The junction had 11 bases not matched to a gene; V was cut back by 5 bases and J by 6 bases. Germline V gene data show CDR1 as SGHVS and CDR2 as FNYEAQ. There are 17 residues in the CDR3. CDR3 amino acids: CASSRDRTSGGWDTQYF. The CDR3 DNA is TGTGCCAGCAGCCGAGACCGGACTAGCGGGGGTTGGGATACGCAGTATTTT.

The chain combines TRBV5-1 with TRBJ2-7, with a weak D call TRBD1 (7 bases). Germline CDR1 and CDR2: SGHRS and YFSETQ. The CDR3 extends over 14 amino acids. With 2 bases removed from V and 6 bases from J, the gap between germline ends came to 15 bases. CDR3 coding DNA: TGCGCCAGCAGCTTAACAGGGGACTGGGGCGAGCAGTACTTC. Amino acid sequence: CASSLTGDWGEQYF.